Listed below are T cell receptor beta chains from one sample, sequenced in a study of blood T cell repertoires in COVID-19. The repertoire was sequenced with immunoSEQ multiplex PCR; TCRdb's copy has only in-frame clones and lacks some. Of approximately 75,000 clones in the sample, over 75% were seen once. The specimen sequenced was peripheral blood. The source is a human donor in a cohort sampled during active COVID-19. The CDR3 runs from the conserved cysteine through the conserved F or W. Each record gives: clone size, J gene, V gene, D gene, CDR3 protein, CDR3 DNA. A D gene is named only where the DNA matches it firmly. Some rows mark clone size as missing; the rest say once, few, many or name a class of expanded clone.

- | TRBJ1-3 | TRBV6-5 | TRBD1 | CASIRGQGNTIYF | TGTGCCAGCATTAGGGGACAGGGAAACACCATATATTTT
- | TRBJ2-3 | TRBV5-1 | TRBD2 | CASSLGSSGGAGSDTQYF | TGCGCCAGCAGCTTGGGGTCTAGCGGGGGGGCCGGTAGTGATACGCAGTATTTT
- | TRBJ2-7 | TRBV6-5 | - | CASSYSGPSYEQYF | TGTGCCAGCAGTTACTCAGGCCCTAGCTACGAGCAGTACTTC
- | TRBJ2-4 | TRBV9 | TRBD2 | CASSVEPAGGPNSIQYF | TGTGCCAGCAGCGTAGAGCCAGCGGGGGGTCCGAATAGCATTCAGTACTTC
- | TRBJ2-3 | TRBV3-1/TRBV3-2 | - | CASSQVLDTQYF | TGTGCCAGCAGCCAAGTTCTGGATACGCAGTATTTT
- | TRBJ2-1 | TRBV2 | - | CASRPTGSYNEQFF | TGTGCCAGCAGGCCGACTGGATCCTACAATGAGCAGTTCTTC
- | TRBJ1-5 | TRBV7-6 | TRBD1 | CASSTRQGANQPQHF | TGTGCCAGCAGCACCCGACAGGGGGCGAATCAGCCCCAGCATTTT
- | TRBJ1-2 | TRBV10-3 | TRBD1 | CAISGTGGADGYTF | TGTGCCATCAGCGGAACAGGGGGCGCGGATGGCTACACCTTC
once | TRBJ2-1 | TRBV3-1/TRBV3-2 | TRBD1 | CASSQPDRGEQFF | TGTGCCAGCAGCCAACCTGACAGGGGCGAGCAGTTCTTC
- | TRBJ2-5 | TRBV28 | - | CASIPTRGYETQYF | TGTGCCAGCATCCCGACTAGAGGTTATGAGACCCAGTACTTC
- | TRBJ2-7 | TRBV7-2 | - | CASSLDFGSYEQYF | TGTGCCAGCAGCTTAGATTTCGGGTCCTACGAGCAGTACTTC
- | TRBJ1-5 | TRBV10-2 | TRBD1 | CASSESGGSQPQHF | TGCGCCAGCAGTGAGTCAGGGGGCAGTCAGCCCCAGCATTTT
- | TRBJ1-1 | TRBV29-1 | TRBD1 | CSVEGQGSEAFF | TGCAGCGTTGAGGGACAGGGGTCGGAAGCTTTCTTT
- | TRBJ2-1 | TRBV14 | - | CASSSLLGFNEQFF | TGTGCCAGCAGCTCCCTTCTCGGGTTCAATGAGCAGTTCTTC
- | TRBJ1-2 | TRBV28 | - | CASSLMADYGYTF | TGTGCCAGCAGTTTAATGGCGGATTATGGCTACACCTTC
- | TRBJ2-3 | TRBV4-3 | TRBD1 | CASSQGPEGATQYF | TGCGCCAGCAGCCAGGGGCCCGAGGGGGCTACGCAGTATTTT
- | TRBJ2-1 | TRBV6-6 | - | CASSSTNEQFF | TGTGCCAGCAGCTCTACCAATGAGCAGTTCTTC
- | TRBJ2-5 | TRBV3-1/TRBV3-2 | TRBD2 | CASSQKEGTSVLEETQYF | TGTGCCAGCAGCCAAAAAGAAGGAACTAGCGTCCTGGAAGAGACCCAGTACTTC
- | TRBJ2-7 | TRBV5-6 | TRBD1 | CASSKQGDSYEQYF | TGTGCCAGCAGCAAACAGGGGGATTCCTACGAGCAGTACTTC
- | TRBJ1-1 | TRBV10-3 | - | CAISDIRDGRAEAFF | TGTGCCATCAGTGATATCCGGGACGGGAGGGCTGAAGCTTTCTTT
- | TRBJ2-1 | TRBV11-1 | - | CASSRLGGLNNEQFF | TGTGCCAGCAGCCGCCTCGGGGGGCTGAACAATGAGCAGTTCTTC
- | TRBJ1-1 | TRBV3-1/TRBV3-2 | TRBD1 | CASSPTYRGRGTEAFF | TGTGCCAGCAGTCCCACCTACAGGGGGCGGGGCACTGAAGCTTTCTTT
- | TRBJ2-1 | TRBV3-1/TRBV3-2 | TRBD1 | CASSQEGQGNNEQFF | TGTGCCAGCAGCCAAGAGGGACAGGGAAATAATGAGCAGTTCTTC
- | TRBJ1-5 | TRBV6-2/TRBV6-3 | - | CASSYGGNSNQPQHF | TGTGCCAGCAGTTACGGGGGGAACAGCAATCAGCCCCAGCATTTT
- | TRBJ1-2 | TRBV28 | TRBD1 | CASSSTWTGGALGGYTF | TGTGCCAGCAGTTCAACCTGGACAGGGGGCGCCCTGGGAGGCTACACCTTC
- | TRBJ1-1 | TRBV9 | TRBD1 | CASSVTGEPEAFF | TGTGCCAGCAGCGTGACAGGGGAACCTGAAGCTTTCTTT
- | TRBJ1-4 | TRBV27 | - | CASSFDSYSEKLFF | TGTGCCAGCAGTTTCGACAGCTACTCCGAAAAACTGTTTTTT
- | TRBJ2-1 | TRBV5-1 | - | CASSLVGVNEQFF | TGCGCCAGCAGCTTGGTAGGGGTCAATGAGCAGTTCTTC
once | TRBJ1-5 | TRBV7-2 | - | CASSSSSTVSNQPQHF | TGTGCCAGCAGCTCGAGTAGTACAGTTAGCAATCAGCCCCAGCATTTT
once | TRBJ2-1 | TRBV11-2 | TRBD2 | CASSSTSGGANEQFF | TGTGCCAGCAGCTCCACTAGCGGGGGGGCTAATGAGCAGTTCTTC
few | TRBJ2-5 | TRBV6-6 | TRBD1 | CASSGRGTGGETQYF | TGTGCCAGCAGTGGACGCGGGACAGGGGGCGAGACCCAGTACTTC
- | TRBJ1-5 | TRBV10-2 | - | CASSEFRQTGNQPQHF | TGCGCCAGCAGTGAGTTCAGACAGACCGGCAATCAGCCCCAGCATTTT
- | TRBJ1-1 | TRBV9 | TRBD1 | CASSQTGYTEAFF | TGTGCCAGCAGCCAGACAGGGTACACTGAAGCTTTCTTT
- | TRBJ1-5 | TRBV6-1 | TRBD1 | CASSEGDRSQPQHF | TGTGCCAGCAGTGAAGGGGACAGAAGTCAGCCCCAGCATTTT
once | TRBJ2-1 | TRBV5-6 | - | CASSLDGGRLNEQFF | TGTGCCAGCAGCTTGGACGGCGGCAGACTCAATGAGCAGTTCTTC
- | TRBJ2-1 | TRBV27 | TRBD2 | CASSFLFGGKYNEQFF | TGTGCCAGCAGTTTTCTGTTCGGGGGGAAGTACAATGAGCAGTTCTTC
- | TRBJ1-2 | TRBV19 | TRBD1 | CASSPPTGLAWGYTF | TGTGCCAGTAGTCCCCCGACAGGGTTGGCCTGGGGCTACACCTTC
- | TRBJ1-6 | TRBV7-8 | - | CASRVGGSYNSPLHF | TGTGCCAGCAGGGTGGGGGGATCCTATAATTCACCCCTCCACTTT
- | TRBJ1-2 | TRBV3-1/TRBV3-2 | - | CASSHLAGQSNYGYTF | TGTGCCAGCAGCCATCTGGCAGGGCAATCGAACTATGGCTACACCTTC
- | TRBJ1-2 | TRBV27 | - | CASSAGGGAGGYTF | TGTGCCAGCAGCGCCGGGGGGGGCGCGGGTGGCTACACCTTC
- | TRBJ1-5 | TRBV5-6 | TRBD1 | CASSAGTVRPQHF | TGTGCCAGCAGCGCCGGGACAGTTCGCCCCCAGCATTTT
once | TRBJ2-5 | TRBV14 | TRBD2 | CASSPGTSGRQETQYF | TGTGCCAGCAGCCCGGGGACTAGCGGACGTCAAGAGACCCAGTACTTC
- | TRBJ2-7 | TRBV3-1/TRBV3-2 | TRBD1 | CASSQGTGGYEQYF | TGTGCCAGCAGCCAAGGGACAGGGGGATACGAGCAGTACTTC
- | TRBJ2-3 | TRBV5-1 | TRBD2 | CASSPEQLAGLNTQYF | TGCGCCAGCAGCCCCGAGCAGTTAGCGGGGCTTAATACGCAGTATTTT
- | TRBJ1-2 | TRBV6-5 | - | CASSYSSFDSNYGYTF | TGTGCCAGCAGTTACTCGTCTTTTGACAGCAACTATGGCTACACCTTC
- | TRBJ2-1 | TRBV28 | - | CASSSATGSRAYNEQFF | TGTGCCAGCAGTTCCGCGACTGGGTCGAGGGCCTACAATGAGCAGTTCTTC
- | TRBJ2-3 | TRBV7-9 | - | CASRRDTSGDTQYF | TGTGCCAGCAGGAGGGACACTTCCGGAGATACGCAGTATTTT
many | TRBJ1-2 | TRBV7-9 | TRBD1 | CASSSGQGGYGYTF | TGTGCCAGCAGCTCGGGACAGGGGGGCTATGGCTACACCTTC
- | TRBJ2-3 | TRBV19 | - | CASSTPLARADTQYF | TGTGCCAGTAGTACCCCCTTGGCGCGGGCAGATACGCAGTATTTT
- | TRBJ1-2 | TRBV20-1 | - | CSASLNRVYTF | TGCAGTGCTAGTCTGAACAGGGTCTACACCTTC
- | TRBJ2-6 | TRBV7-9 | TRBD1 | CASSLGQGTTGANVLTF | TGTGCCAGCAGCTTGGGACAGGGAACTACTGGGGCCAACGTCCTGACTTTC
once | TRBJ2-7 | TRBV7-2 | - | CASSAVQGQYEQYF | TGTGCCAGCAGCGCGGTCCAGGGTCAATACGAGCAGTACTTC
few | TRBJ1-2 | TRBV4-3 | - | CASSREIAAYGYTF | TGCGCCAGCAGCCGAGAGATAGCGGCGTATGGCTACACCTTC